The rows below give T cell receptor beta chains drawn from one sample of a study of blood T cells in healthy people across ages. TCRdb re-derived calls from the 5' RACE reads in MiXCR, one entry per CDR3 protein. The sample shows about 670,000 distinct CDR3 sequences, about 50% of them seen only once. The sample consisted of blood. All receptors derive from a woman older than 75 in good health. The CDR3 runs from the conserved cysteine through the conserved F or W. The order of the fields is V gene, J gene, D gene, clone size, CDR3 DNA, CDR3 protein. D genes are given only for firm matches. The size entry is marked missing in some rows and otherwise reads once, few, many or a size class.

TRBV6-5,TRBJ1-1,NA,many,TGTGCCAGCAGTTCCAGGGTGGGTACTGAAGCTTTCTTT,CASSSRVGTEAFF
TRBV9,TRBJ2-2,TRBD1,NA,TGTGTCAGCAGCGTCCGACAGGGGTGGAACACCGGGGAGCTGTTTTTT,CVSSVRQGWNTGELFF
TRBV5-5,TRBJ2-5,TRBD1,many,TGTGCCAGCAGCTTTGCCGGGACAGCAGGAGAGACCCAGTACTTC,CASSFAGTAGETQYF
TRBV5-1,TRBJ2-7,NA,NA,TGCGCCAGCAGCACCGTTCTAGGCGAGCAGTACTTC,CASSTVLGEQYF
TRBV5-1,TRBJ2-6,NA,NA,TGCGCCAGCATAGGGGACACCCTGATCTCCAGGTCTGGGGCCAACGTCCTGACTTTC,CASIGDTLISRSGANVLTF
TRBV18,TRBJ1-2,NA,many,TGTGCCAGCTCACCAGATCGGCTACAGGGCCGGAACTATGGCTACACCTTC,CASSPDRLQGRNYGYTF
TRBV10-3,TRBJ2-7,NA,NA,TGTGCCATCAGTGAGTTAGGGACGGTCTCCGGAGAGCAGTACTTC,CAISELGTVSGEQYF
TRBV7-2,TRBJ2-3,TRBD1,NA,TGTGCCAGCAGCACCCAGGGGGCAGGGACAGATACGCAGTATTTT,CASSTQGAGTDTQYF
TRBV2,TRBJ2-5,NA,many,TGTGCCAGCAGTCTTACCCTGGGGAGAGGAGAGACCCAGTACTTC,CASSLTLGRGETQYF
TRBV28,TRBJ2-3,NA,many,TGTGCCAGCCGAGTCACGGGCGCGCCCGATACGCAGTATTTT,CASRVTGAPDTQYF
TRBV6-6,TRBJ1-5,NA,many,TGTGCCAGCAGCGCCAGTCCGGGTCAGCCCCAGCATTTT,CASSASPGQPQHF
TRBV12-3/TRBV12-4,TRBJ2-5,NA,once,TGTGCCAGCAATTTCGAAGTTCCCGGCGCTTCCCAGTACTTC,CASNFEVPGASQYF
TRBV5-1,TRBJ2-5,TRBD2,NA,TGCGCCAGCAGCTTGACCACTAGCGGGGGTGCTGGGACCCAGTACTTC,CASSLTTSGGAGTQYF
TRBV7-9,TRBJ2-5,TRBD2,many,TGTGCCAGCAGCTGGACTAGCGGGCTCCTAGGAGAGACCCAGTACTTC,CASSWTSGLLGETQYF
TRBV4-2,TRBJ2-1,TRBD2,many,TGTGCCAGCAGCCAAGAACCCGGGGGGGTACAGTTCTTC,CASSQEPGGVQFF
TRBV27,TRBJ2-1,TRBD1,once,TGTGCCAGCAGGCAACTTTACAGACAGGGGTGGCATGAGCAGTTCTTC,CASRQLYRQGWHEQFF
TRBV12-3/TRBV12-4,TRBJ1-2,TRBD1,few,TGTGCCAGCAGTCCCGGACAGGGGTTACTCTATGGCTACACCTTC,CASSPGQGLLYGYTF
TRBV6-6,TRBJ1-5,TRBD1,many,TGTGCCAGCAGTGTCTTCCGGGACAGGGGAAATCAGCCCCAGCATTTT,CASSVFRDRGNQPQHF
TRBV7-2,TRBJ1-2,TRBD1,few,TGTGCCAGCAGCTTAGGGACAGGGATTAACTATGGCTACACCTTC,CASSLGTGINYGYTF
TRBV20-1,TRBJ2-5,TRBD1,NA,TGCAGTGCTATTGCCGGGACAGGGGACACGGAGACCCAGTACTTC,CSAIAGTGDTETQYF
TRBV13,TRBJ2-4,TRBD1,many,TGTGCCAGCAGCTCGACAGGGGTTGGAAACATTCAGTACTTC,CASSSTGVGNIQYF
TRBV6-1,TRBJ1-2,NA,NA,TGTGCCAGCAGTGAACCGCCGGTCTATGGCTACACCTTC,CASSEPPVYGYTF
TRBV7-6,TRBJ2-1,NA,NA,TGTGCCAGCAGCTTAAGGAGCGGTCCTTACTACAATGAGCAGTTCTTC,CASSLRSGPYYNEQFF
TRBV6-5,TRBJ1-4,NA,NA,TGTGCCAGCAGTATTCGGACGAAGGAAAAACTGTTTTTT,CASSIRTKEKLFF
TRBV20-1,TRBJ1-5,TRBD1,NA,TGCAGTGCTACAGGGGGCGGGAGCAGCAATCAGCCCCAGCATTTT,CSATGGGSSNQPQHF
TRBV7-8,TRBJ2-1,NA,NA,TGTGCCAGCAGCGACACCGGGACCTACAATGAGCAGTTCTTC,CASSDTGTYNEQFF
TRBV6-5,TRBJ1-6,NA,NA,TGTGCCAGCAGTTACGGAGTGGGGGCTTCACCCCTCCACTTT,CASSYGVGASPLHF
TRBV7-9,TRBJ1-1,NA,NA,TGTGCCAGCAACCTCATAGGGGAAGCTTTCTTT,CASNLIGEAFF
TRBV12-3/TRBV12-4,TRBJ2-7,NA,few,TGTGCCAGCACCGAACGGGGCGAGGTTAACAATGAGCAGTACTTC,CASTERGEVNNEQYF
TRBV7-2,TRBJ2-5,TRBD2,many,TGTGCCAGCAGTCGGACTAGCGGGAGGCAAGAGACCCAGTACTTC,CASSRTSGRQETQYF
TRBV7-9,TRBJ2-4,TRBD1,NA,TGTGCCAGCAGCTTTTTCGGGACAGAAAACATTCAGTACTTC,CASSFFGTENIQYF
TRBV27,TRBJ1-6,NA,NA,TGTGCCAGCAGTTCCACGAGGTACTCCTCACCCCTCCACTTT,CASSSTRYSSPLHF
TRBV20-1,TRBJ1-5,NA,NA,TGCAGTGCTAGAGATCCTTGGCGACGGAGCAATCAGCCCCAGCATTTT,CSARDPWRRSNQPQHF
TRBV20-1,TRBJ2-1,NA,NA,TGCAGTGCTAGTTGGGGGTACCAGAATGAGCAGTTCTTC,CSASWGYQNEQFF
TRBV12-3/TRBV12-4,TRBJ2-2,NA,few,TGTGCCAGCAGTCAAGGACCCCCGGGAACCGGGGAGCTGTTTTTT,CASSQGPPGTGELFF
TRBV20-1,TRBJ2-3,NA,NA,TGCAGTGCTAGGGGGGGACTGACTCATACGCAGTATTTT,CSARGGLTHTQYF
TRBV29-1,TRBJ2-5,NA,NA,TGCAGCGTTGAAGATCTTGACATCCAAGAGACCCAGTACTTC,CSVEDLDIQETQYF
TRBV6-1,TRBJ2-1,TRBD2,many,TGTGCCAGCAGTCCTCCGGGGAGGGGAAGTTCCTACAATGAGCAGTTCTTC,CASSPPGRGSSYNEQFF
TRBV29-1,TRBJ2-1,NA,NA,TGCAGCGTGGGGGTGGGGAGCAATGAGCAGTTCTTC,CSVGVGSNEQFF
TRBV7-2,TRBJ2-1,NA,many,TGTGCCATCACCCCAGCATCCTCCTACAATGAGCAGTTCTTC,CAITPASSYNEQFF
TRBV25-1,TRBJ1-1,NA,few,TGTGCCAGCAGCTACCCTGGCCGGCGCGCTTTCTTT,CASSYPGRRAFF
TRBV6-6,TRBJ2-7,TRBD1,many,TGTGCCAGCAACCTTAGGCCGGACAGGTCAACATACGAGCAGTACTTC,CASNLRPDRSTYEQYF
TRBV21-1,TRBJ2-3,NA,NA,TGTGCCAGCAGCAAAAAAGTGACTAGCGGGCTGAGCACAGATACGCAGTATTTT,CASSKKVTSGLSTDTQYF
TRBV6-6,TRBJ2-5,TRBD2,many,TGTGCCAGCAGTTCCGCTACAGCGGGGGGCCGGGAGACCCAGTACTTC,CASSSATAGGRETQYF
TRBV4-1,TRBJ2-7,NA,NA,TGCACCAGCAGCCGTGGCAGTAGCTACGAGCAGTACTTC,CTSSRGSSYEQYF
TRBV6-2/TRBV6-3,TRBJ2-5,NA,NA,TGTGCCAGCAGTTATCAGCAGACCCAGTACTTC,CASSYQQTQYF
TRBV5-1,TRBJ2-1,TRBD2,NA,TGCGCCAGCAGCTTGGGACTAGCGGACAACAATGAGCAGTTCTTC,CASSLGLADNNEQFF
TRBV25-1,TRBJ2-6,TRBD2,NA,TGTGCCAGCAGTGAGGAGGGAGGGATCCCCTCTGGGGCCAACGTCCTGACTTTC,CASSEEGGIPSGANVLTF
TRBV3-1,TRBJ2-5,TRBD1,NA,TGTGCCAGCAGCCAAGGCAGGGGGCGCAAGACCCAGTACTTC,CASSQGRGRKTQYF
TRBV6-6,TRBJ2-1,TRBD2,NA,TGTGCCAGCAGCCGGACTAGCGGGGGGCAAAGTAATGAGCAGTTCTTC,CASSRTSGGQSNEQFF
TRBV30,TRBJ2-1,NA,NA,TGTGCCTGGACCCCTCCCCAGGGGCCCAGGTACAATGAGCAGTTCTTC,CAWTPPQGPRYNEQFF
TRBV3-1,TRBJ2-7,NA,NA,TGTGCCAGCAGCCAAGTGGGTAATGGGCGGTACTTC,CASSQVGNGRYF
TRBV5-1,TRBJ1-2,NA,few,TGCGCCAGCAGCCGGGGGGGGGATTTTGGCTACACCTTC,CASSRGGDFGYTF
TRBV28,TRBJ2-1,TRBD2,NA,TGTGCCAGCAGTTTGGCTAGTCGGGGGGGCCGAAATGAGCAGTTCTTC,CASSLASRGGRNEQFF
TRBV5-1,TRBJ2-3,TRBD2,NA,TGCGTCAGCAGCTCGCCGGGACTACTTCAAGATACGCAGTATTTT,CVSSSPGLLQDTQYF
TRBV4-2,TRBJ2-7,NA,NA,TGTGCCAGCAGCCAAGTCAGGACGGGAAATTCCTACGAGCAGTACTTC,CASSQVRTGNSYEQYF
TRBV9,TRBJ1-2,NA,NA,TGTGCCAGCAGCGCCGGGGACCTTAACTATGGCTACACCTTC,CASSAGDLNYGYTF
TRBV7-6,TRBJ2-7,TRBD2,many,TGTGCCAGCAGCTTCAGCGGGAGTTTCTACGAGCAGTACTTC,CASSFSGSFYEQYF
TRBV12-3/TRBV12-4,TRBJ2-5,TRBD1,many,TGTGCCAGCAGTCGGGACAGTCAAGAGACCCAGTACTTC,CASSRDSQETQYF
TRBV20-1,TRBJ1-6,NA,NA,TGCAGTGCTAGAACACAGGGCGATCTGCACTCACCCCTCCACTTT,CSARTQGDLHSPLHF